The rows below give T cell receptor beta chains drawn from one sample of a study of OX40 agonist ivuxolimab in advanced cancers. The repertoire was sequenced with immunoSEQ multiplex PCR; TCRdb's copy has only in-frame clones and lacks some. The table includes tens of thousands of clones, 80% to 90% detected once. The sample was CD4+ or CD8+ T cells sorted from blood, taken in a trial of the OX40 agonist ivuxolimab. Source of these receptors: an adult with an advanced solid tumor such as melanoma, head and neck, liver or kidney cancer. CDR3s include the opening cysteine and the closing phenylalanine or tryptophan. The order of the fields is D gene, V gene, clone size, J gene, CDR3 DNA, CDR3 protein. A D gene is named only where the DNA matches it firmly. Where a row states a size, it is once, few, many or the class of an expanded clone; other rows omit it.

D: TRBD1
V: TRBV28
size: -
J: TRBJ2-2
DNA: TGTGCCAGCAATCTCAACAGGGGTGGCACCGGGGAGCTGTTTTTT
CDR3: CASNLNRGGTGELFF

D: -
V: TRBV10-3
size: -
J: TRBJ2-5
DNA: TGTGCCATCAGTGAGGCGAGGGAGACCCAGTACTTC
CDR3: CAISEARETQYF

D: -
V: TRBV10-3
size: -
J: TRBJ2-7
DNA: TGTGCCATCGGGAAACTAGTTTCTGTACCCGAGCAGTACTTC
CDR3: CAIGKLVSVPEQYF

D: -
V: TRBV18
size: -
J: TRBJ2-7
DNA: TGTGCCAGCTCACCAGGGGCCTACGAGCAGTACTTC
CDR3: CASSPGAYEQYF

D: TRBD1
V: TRBV29-1
size: -
J: TRBJ1-1
DNA: TGCAGCGGATGGACAGGCCCAGAAGCTTTCTTT
CDR3: CSGWTGPEAFF

D: -
V: TRBV18
size: -
J: TRBJ2-3
DNA: TGTGCCAGCTCACCAGGAAACAGGGTATTGGTCGCGAATACGCAGTATTTT
CDR3: CASSPGNRVLVANTQYF

D: -
V: TRBV14
size: -
J: TRBJ1-2
DNA: TGTGCCAGCAGCCTCCCAACAGGGTTCGGGGGCTACACCTTC
CDR3: CASSLPTGFGGYTF

D: -
V: TRBV5-1
size: -
J: TRBJ2-6
DNA: TGCGCCAGCAGCCCGGGCTCGTCAGCTGGGGCCAACGTCCTGACTTTC
CDR3: CASSPGSSAGANVLTF

D: -
V: TRBV19
size: -
J: TRBJ2-7
DNA: TGTGCCAGTAGTATTATTCCTGCCTACGAGCAGTACTTC
CDR3: CASSIIPAYEQYF

D: TRBD1
V: TRBV19
size: -
J: TRBJ1-1
DNA: TGTGCCAGTAGAAGAGGGACAGGGTTCGGGACTGAAGCTTTCTTT
CDR3: CASRRGTGFGTEAFF

D: -
V: TRBV7-3
size: once
J: TRBJ1-2
DNA: TGTGCCAGCAGCGGATCTTTAAGGACCGCCTATGGCTACACCTTC
CDR3: CASSGSLRTAYGYTF

D: -
V: TRBV5-1
size: -
J: TRBJ2-7
DNA: TGCGCCAGCAGCTTTGGGGACTCGTCCCCATTTTCGCCGTACTTC
CDR3: CASSFGDSSPFSPYF

D: TRBD2
V: TRBV5-1
size: few
J: TRBJ2-1
DNA: TGCGCCAGCAGTAAGGGGACTAGCGACTACAATGAGCAGTTCTTC
CDR3: CASSKGTSDYNEQFF

D: -
V: TRBV4-1
size: -
J: TRBJ1-1
DNA: TGCGCCAGCAGCCATTTCCCGCGAGGCAGCGGACCTGAAGCTTTCTTT
CDR3: CASSHFPRGSGPEAFF

D: -
V: TRBV6-6
size: -
J: TRBJ2-7
DNA: TGTGCCAGCAGTTACTCTGCTGTCAGCAACTACGAGCAGTACTTC
CDR3: CASSYSAVSNYEQYF

D: -
V: TRBV4-1
size: -
J: TRBJ1-2
DNA: TGCGCCAGCAGCCGGGACGGAACATATGGCTACACCTTC
CDR3: CASSRDGTYGYTF

D: -
V: TRBV10-3
size: -
J: TRBJ1-4
DNA: TGTGCCATCAGTGACGGCGGAAATGAAAAACTGTTTTTT
CDR3: CAISDGGNEKLFF

D: TRBD2
V: TRBV7-2
size: -
J: TRBJ2-7
DNA: TGTGCCAGCAGCTTCGGACTAGCGGGAGGCCGGATACCCTACTACGAGCAGTACTTC
CDR3: CASSFGLAGGRIPYYEQYF

D: TRBD2
V: TRBV6-6
size: -
J: TRBJ2-5
DNA: TGTGCCAGCAGTCCCGGGGTTGGCGGGGGGGAAGAGACCCAGTACTTC
CDR3: CASSPGVGGGEETQYF